This T cell receptor beta chain appears in the sequencing data of a study of cytomegalovirus exposure and HLA in healthy donors. V was cut by 5 bases and J by 2 bases, with 12 bases left in between. Germline lookup yields CDR1 SGHAT and CDR2 FQDESV (reference sequence). The CDR3 has 14 amino acids. Both 60 Vbeta primers and 13 Jbeta primers went into the PCR. TCRdb's copy holds only in-frame clones and misses some; the assay was immunoSEQ multiplex PCR. The sample consists of just over 150,000 clones, 70% to 90% of them appearing once. The clonotype originates from a woman under 30 in good health and CMV-seronegative. This sequence joins TRBV11-1 and TRBJ2-5; tentative D call: TRBD2 (5 bases). The sample taken for sequencing was PBMCs. CDR3 amino acids: CASSPRTGQETQYF. The CDR3 bases are TGTGCCAGCAGCCCCCGGACGGGACAAGAGACCCAGTACTTC.